This TCR beta chain comes out of a study of blood T cell repertoires in COVID-19. How the authors handled the data: Counts of nucleated cells, estimated from reference gene primer amplification, were obtained. Method: immunoSEQ multiplex PCR; TCRdb's copy keeps in-frame clones and lacks some. From that table come the V and J calls and clone size; the DNA was used to work out D and trimming. The sample holds around 300,000 clones; about 87% are singletons and the top ten take 3%. Participant reports of clinical history set cohort assignment. V shed 5 bases, J shed 5 bases, and the junction held 7 bases outside the gene matches. Germline V CDR1 and CDR2: SGHNT, YYREEE (reference sequence). The CDR3 has 14 amino acids.

This receptor was obtained from a woman aged 50 to 60 who had recovered from COVID-19. The chain has TRBV5-4 and TRBJ1-1; 9 positions agree with TRBD1. The sequenced sample consisted of PBMCs or T cells enriched from blood (not recorded which). CDR3: CASSPQGASTEAFF. In DNA form, the CDR3 reads TGTGCCAGCAGTCCACAGGGGGCATCAACTGAAGCTTTCTTT.